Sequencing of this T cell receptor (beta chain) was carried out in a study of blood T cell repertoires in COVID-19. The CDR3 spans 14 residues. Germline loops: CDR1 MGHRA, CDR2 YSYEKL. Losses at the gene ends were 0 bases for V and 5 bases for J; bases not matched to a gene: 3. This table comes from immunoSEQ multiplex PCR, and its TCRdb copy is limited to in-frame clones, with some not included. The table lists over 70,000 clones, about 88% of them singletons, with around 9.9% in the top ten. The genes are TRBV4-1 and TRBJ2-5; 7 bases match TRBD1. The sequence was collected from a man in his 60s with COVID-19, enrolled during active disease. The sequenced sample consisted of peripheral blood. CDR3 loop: CASSQETGLETQYF. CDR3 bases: TGCGCCAGCAGCCAAGAGACAGGGTTGGAGACCCAGTACTTC.